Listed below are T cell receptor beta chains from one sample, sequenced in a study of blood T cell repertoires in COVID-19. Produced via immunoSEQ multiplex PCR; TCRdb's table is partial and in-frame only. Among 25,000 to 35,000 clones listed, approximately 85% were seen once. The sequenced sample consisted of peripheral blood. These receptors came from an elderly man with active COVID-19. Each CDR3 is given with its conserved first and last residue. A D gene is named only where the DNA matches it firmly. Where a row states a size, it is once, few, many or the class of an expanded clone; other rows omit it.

cdr3_nt: TGTGCCAGCAGTTACTCGAGGACTAGCACAGATACGCAGTATTTT
cdr3_aa: CASSYSRTSTDTQYF
d_call: .
clone_size: .
v_call: TRBV6-2/TRBV6-3
j_call: TRBJ2-3
cdr3_length: 15

cdr3_nt: TGTGCCAGCAGTTACCTGGGACAGAGGAACTATGGCTACACCTTC
cdr3_aa: CASSYLGQRNYGYTF
d_call: TRBD1
clone_size: .
v_call: TRBV6-5
j_call: TRBJ1-2
cdr3_length: 15

cdr3_nt: TGTGCCAGCAGCTTAGCGCCCGGACTAGCGGGGACCCAGTACTTC
cdr3_aa: CASSLAPGLAGTQYF
d_call: TRBD2
clone_size: .
v_call: TRBV7-2
j_call: TRBJ2-5
cdr3_length: 15

cdr3_nt: TGTGCCAGCAGTGAATTGGGGCACAGCACAGATACGCAGTATTTT
cdr3_aa: CASSELGHSTDTQYF
d_call: .
clone_size: .
v_call: TRBV6-1
j_call: TRBJ2-3
cdr3_length: 15

cdr3_nt: TGTGCCAGCAGTTACAGGGGGCTTGCAAATGAAAAACTGTTTTTT
cdr3_aa: CASSYRGLANEKLFF
d_call: TRBD1
clone_size: once
v_call: TRBV6-5
j_call: TRBJ1-4
cdr3_length: 15

cdr3_nt: TGCGCCAGCAGCCAAGAGTGGCGGGGGGGCACAGATACGCAGTATTTT
cdr3_aa: CASSQEWRGGTDTQYF
d_call: TRBD2
clone_size: .
v_call: TRBV4-1
j_call: TRBJ2-3
cdr3_length: 16

cdr3_nt: TGTGCCAGCACCTCGGGAGGCGAGCCCTCCTACGAGCAGTACTTC
cdr3_aa: CASTSGGEPSYEQYF
d_call: TRBD2
clone_size: .
v_call: TRBV28
j_call: TRBJ2-7
cdr3_length: 15

cdr3_nt: TGTGCCAGCAGGCCGGGTGGGGGCTCGAGTTGGCATTTT
cdr3_aa: CASRPGGGSSWHF
d_call: .
clone_size: .
v_call: TRBV27
j_call: TRBJ1-5
cdr3_length: 13

cdr3_nt: TGCGCCAGCAGCTTGGGATCTCCAGGGACGCAGTATTTT
cdr3_aa: CASSLGSPGTQYF
d_call: .
clone_size: .
v_call: TRBV5-1
j_call: TRBJ2-3
cdr3_length: 13

cdr3_nt: TGTGCCAGTAGTATCGGGACAGGGGGCGTATTGTACGGAATTCAGTACTTC
cdr3_aa: CASSIGTGGVLYGIQYF
d_call: TRBD1
clone_size: .
v_call: TRBV19
j_call: TRBJ2-4
cdr3_length: 17

cdr3_nt: TGTGCCAGCAGCCCCGGTGGCAGGGGATGGTCACCCCTCCACTTT
cdr3_aa: CASSPGGRGWSPLHF
d_call: .
clone_size: .
v_call: TRBV3-1/TRBV3-2
j_call: TRBJ1-6
cdr3_length: 15

cdr3_nt: TGTGCCAGCAGTTACTCCGGGCGGGGGGACACCGGGGAGCTGTTTTTT
cdr3_aa: CASSYSGRGDTGELFF
d_call: TRBD2
clone_size: .
v_call: TRBV6-5
j_call: TRBJ2-2
cdr3_length: 16

cdr3_nt: TGTGCCAGTAGTTCCCGACTAGCGGGGGTAGAGACCCAGTACTTC
cdr3_aa: CASSSRLAGVETQYF
d_call: TRBD2
clone_size: .
v_call: TRBV19
j_call: TRBJ2-5
cdr3_length: 15

cdr3_nt: TGTGCCAGCAGCTTAGGGGCCAGCGGGGGGTCACGGGATACGCAGTATTTT
cdr3_aa: CASSLGASGGSRDTQYF
d_call: TRBD2
clone_size: once
v_call: TRBV7-9
j_call: TRBJ2-3
cdr3_length: 17

cdr3_nt: TGTGCCAGCAGCCAAGCTCTTTCGGGACATATCACAGATACGCAGTATTTT
cdr3_aa: CASSQALSGHITDTQYF
d_call: .
clone_size: .
v_call: TRBV14
j_call: TRBJ2-3
cdr3_length: 17

cdr3_nt: TGTGCCAGCAGTTTATTGGCAGGGTTGGACGAGCAGTACTTC
cdr3_aa: CASSLLAGLDEQYF
d_call: .
clone_size: .
v_call: TRBV27
j_call: TRBJ2-7
cdr3_length: 14

cdr3_nt: TGTGCCAGCAGCTGGGACAGGGCATACGGAGCTTTCTTT
cdr3_aa: CASSWDRAYGAFF
d_call: TRBD1
clone_size: .
v_call: TRBV11-2
j_call: TRBJ1-1
cdr3_length: 13

cdr3_nt: TGTGCCATCAGTGAGGTGGTCGGACTAGCGGGGGAAGAGACCCAGTACTTC
cdr3_aa: CAISEVVGLAGEETQYF
d_call: TRBD2
clone_size: once
v_call: TRBV10-3
j_call: TRBJ2-5
cdr3_length: 17

cdr3_nt: TGCGCCAGCAGCTCAACCTACGAGCAGTACTTC
cdr3_aa: CASSSTYEQYF
d_call: .
clone_size: .
v_call: TRBV5-1
j_call: TRBJ2-7
cdr3_length: 11

cdr3_nt: TGCAGCGTTGATGCCAGGAAGAACACTGAAGCTTTCTTT
cdr3_aa: CSVDARKNTEAFF
d_call: .
clone_size: few
v_call: TRBV29-1
j_call: TRBJ1-1
cdr3_length: 13

cdr3_nt: TGTGCCAGCAGCTCCGTCCGGGCCTACGAGCAGTACTTC
cdr3_aa: CASSSVRAYEQYF
d_call: .
clone_size: .
v_call: TRBV5-6
j_call: TRBJ2-7
cdr3_length: 13

cdr3_nt: TGTGCCAGTAGTATCTCGGCGGGGGCAGTCTATGGCTACACCTTC
cdr3_aa: CASSISAGAVYGYTF
d_call: .
clone_size: few
v_call: TRBV19
j_call: TRBJ1-2
cdr3_length: 15

cdr3_nt: TGTGCCAGCAGCCAAGCCCGGACAGGGGGAAGGACTGAAGCTTTCTTT
cdr3_aa: CASSQARTGGRTEAFF
d_call: TRBD1
clone_size: .
v_call: TRBV4-2
j_call: TRBJ1-1
cdr3_length: 16

cdr3_nt: TGTGCCAGCAGCCTCCAGCGGGGCCTGAACACCGGGGAGCTGTTTTTT
cdr3_aa: CASSLQRGLNTGELFF
d_call: TRBD2
clone_size: .
v_call: TRBV3-1/TRBV3-2
j_call: TRBJ2-2
cdr3_length: 16

cdr3_nt: TGTGCCAGTAGTTGGGCGTCCACCTACAATGAGCAGTTCTTC
cdr3_aa: CASSWASTYNEQFF
d_call: .
clone_size: .
v_call: TRBV19
j_call: TRBJ2-1
cdr3_length: 14

cdr3_nt: TGTGCCAGCAGCTTAGTTTTTGTAGGCAGGGGCAGATCACCCCTCCACTTT
cdr3_aa: CASSLVFVGRGRSPLHF
d_call: .
clone_size: .
v_call: TRBV11-2
j_call: TRBJ1-6
cdr3_length: 17

cdr3_nt: TGTGCCCTTAGCGGGGGGGAGGAGCAGTTCTTC
cdr3_aa: CALSGGEEQFF
d_call: TRBD2
clone_size: .
v_call: TRBV10-3
j_call: TRBJ2-1
cdr3_length: 11

cdr3_nt: TGTGCCAGCAGTTTAAGACAGCCTGGGGAGCAGTACTTC
cdr3_aa: CASSLRQPGEQYF
d_call: .
clone_size: .
v_call: TRBV28
j_call: TRBJ2-7
cdr3_length: 13

cdr3_nt: TGTGCCAGCAGTTTATCCCCCGGGGGTGGGAACGAGCAGTACTTC
cdr3_aa: CASSLSPGGGNEQYF
d_call: .
clone_size: .
v_call: TRBV27
j_call: TRBJ2-7
cdr3_length: 15

cdr3_nt: TGTGCCAGTACCGTAAGCCGGGACAGTGGAAACACCATATATTTT
cdr3_aa: CASTVSRDSGNTIYF
d_call: TRBD1
clone_size: .
v_call: TRBV19
j_call: TRBJ1-3
cdr3_length: 15

cdr3_nt: TGTGCCAGCAGTGAACGGCAGGGCTACTATGGCTACACCTTC
cdr3_aa: CASSERQGYYGYTF
d_call: .
clone_size: .
v_call: TRBV6-1
j_call: TRBJ1-2
cdr3_length: 14

cdr3_nt: TGTGCCAGCAGCTTGGGGCTAGCGGGGGGGCATGGAGATACGCAGTATTTT
cdr3_aa: CASSLGLAGGHGDTQYF
d_call: TRBD2
clone_size: .
v_call: TRBV5-4
j_call: TRBJ2-3
cdr3_length: 17

cdr3_nt: TGTGCCAGCAGTTACCACTCCTATTGGACTGATGAAGCTTTCTTT
cdr3_aa: CASSYHSYWTDEAFF
d_call: .
clone_size: .
v_call: TRBV6-8
j_call: TRBJ1-1
cdr3_length: 15

cdr3_nt: TGTGCCAGCACAAACAGGGTTGGGTCCGAGCAGTACTTC
cdr3_aa: CASTNRVGSEQYF
d_call: .
clone_size: .
v_call: TRBV6-6
j_call: TRBJ2-7
cdr3_length: 13

cdr3_nt: TGTGCCAGCAGCGTAGTTAATATGAACACTGAAGCTTTCTTT
cdr3_aa: CASSVVNMNTEAFF
d_call: .
clone_size: .
v_call: TRBV9
j_call: TRBJ1-1
cdr3_length: 14

cdr3_nt: TGTGCCAGCAGCCAACCTGTCCCAGGGCCTAGCACAGATACGCAGTATTTT
cdr3_aa: CASSQPVPGPSTDTQYF
d_call: .
clone_size: .
v_call: TRBV3-1/TRBV3-2
j_call: TRBJ2-3
cdr3_length: 17

cdr3_nt: TGTGCCAGCAGTGATGTCCAGTTATCTAGTGAAAAACTGTTTTTT
cdr3_aa: CASSDVQLSSEKLFF
d_call: .
clone_size: .
v_call: TRBV2
j_call: TRBJ1-4
cdr3_length: 15

cdr3_nt: TGTGCCAGCAGTTTATCCGGGACAGGTAGTAATGAGCAGTTCTTC
cdr3_aa: CASSLSGTGSNEQFF
d_call: TRBD1
clone_size: .
v_call: TRBV28
j_call: TRBJ2-1
cdr3_length: 15

cdr3_nt: TGTGCCAGTAGTTTCGGAGGACTGAACACCGGGGAGCTGTTTTTT
cdr3_aa: CASSFGGLNTGELFF
d_call: .
clone_size: few
v_call: TRBV19
j_call: TRBJ2-2
cdr3_length: 15

cdr3_nt: TGTGCCAGCAGCTCCCACCTGGGCCTATACAATGAGCAGTTCTTC
cdr3_aa: CASSSHLGLYNEQFF
d_call: .
clone_size: .
v_call: TRBV13
j_call: TRBJ2-1
cdr3_length: 15

cdr3_nt: TGCAGCGTTGGTCTGGGGGGGGAGCAGTACTTC
cdr3_aa: CSVGLGGEQYF
d_call: TRBD2
clone_size: .
v_call: TRBV29-1
j_call: TRBJ2-7
cdr3_length: 11

cdr3_nt: TGTGCCAGCAGCCTACGGACAGGGGCAGGAAACACCATATATTTT
cdr3_aa: CASSLRTGAGNTIYF
d_call: TRBD1
clone_size: .
v_call: TRBV9
j_call: TRBJ1-3
cdr3_length: 15

cdr3_nt: TGTGCCAGCACACCCAACGGCGGGGGACCCCTCCACTTT
cdr3_aa: CASTPNGGGPLHF
d_call: .
clone_size: .
v_call: TRBV6-5
j_call: TRBJ1-6
cdr3_length: 13

cdr3_nt: TGCGCCAGCAGCTTGGAAGCGGCAGTTAGCACAGATACGCAGTATTTT
cdr3_aa: CASSLEAAVSTDTQYF
d_call: .
clone_size: few
v_call: TRBV5-1
j_call: TRBJ2-3
cdr3_length: 16

cdr3_nt: TGCGCCAGCAGCCATGGGGGGGCAGGCTATGGCTACACCTTC
cdr3_aa: CASSHGGAGYGYTF
d_call: .
clone_size: .
v_call: TRBV4-3
j_call: TRBJ1-2
cdr3_length: 14

cdr3_nt: TGTGCCAGTAGTATCGCAGGGATCTCATCTAACTATGGCTACACCTTC
cdr3_aa: CASSIAGISSNYGYTF
d_call: .
clone_size: .
v_call: TRBV19
j_call: TRBJ1-2
cdr3_length: 16

cdr3_nt: TGTGCCAGCAGCCGGGGGTATAGCGCGGGCTACACCTTC
cdr3_aa: CASSRGYSAGYTF
d_call: .
clone_size: once
v_call: TRBV6-5
j_call: TRBJ1-2
cdr3_length: 13

cdr3_nt: TGTGCCAGCAGTACAGGACAGGGCCGCTACGAGCAGTACTTC
cdr3_aa: CASSTGQGRYEQYF
d_call: TRBD1
clone_size: .
v_call: TRBV6-5
j_call: TRBJ2-7
cdr3_length: 14

cdr3_nt: TGTGCCAGCAGTTCGAACAGGGGAAGGAGCACTGAAGCTTTCTTT
cdr3_aa: CASSSNRGRSTEAFF
d_call: TRBD1
clone_size: few
v_call: TRBV28
j_call: TRBJ1-1
cdr3_length: 15

cdr3_nt: TGTGCCAGCAGTTACCTCGGGGGGCCGAACACCGGGGAGCTGTTTTTT
cdr3_aa: CASSYLGGPNTGELFF
d_call: .
clone_size: .
v_call: TRBV6-6
j_call: TRBJ2-2
cdr3_length: 16

cdr3_nt: TGCGCCAGCAGCCCGGCGGGGGGGTACAATGAGCAGTTCTTC
cdr3_aa: CASSPAGGYNEQFF
d_call: TRBD2
clone_size: .
v_call: TRBV5-1
j_call: TRBJ2-1
cdr3_length: 14

cdr3_nt: TGTGCCAGCAGTCGTTTCGGACCCGGAGGCACTGAAGCTTTCTTT
cdr3_aa: CASSRFGPGGTEAFF
d_call: .
clone_size: .
v_call: TRBV6-5
j_call: TRBJ1-1
cdr3_length: 15

cdr3_nt: TGTGCCAGCAGCCCAGCGGGGTTCGCAGATACGCAGTATTTT
cdr3_aa: CASSPAGFADTQYF
d_call: TRBD2
clone_size: .
v_call: TRBV5-4
j_call: TRBJ2-3
cdr3_length: 14

cdr3_nt: TGCGCCAGCAGCCCCGGACTAGCGGGGGGTTTCTACAATGAGCAGTTCTTC
cdr3_aa: CASSPGLAGGFYNEQFF
d_call: TRBD2
clone_size: few
v_call: TRBV5-1
j_call: TRBJ2-1
cdr3_length: 17

cdr3_nt: TGCAGCGTTAGTTGGGGCCGCACAGATACGCAGTATTTT
cdr3_aa: CSVSWGRTDTQYF
d_call: .
clone_size: .
v_call: TRBV29-1
j_call: TRBJ2-3
cdr3_length: 13

cdr3_nt: TGCGCCAGCTCCCCCGGGGGGGCCGGCACAGATACGCAGTATTTT
cdr3_aa: CASSPGGAGTDTQYF
d_call: TRBD2
clone_size: .
v_call: TRBV5-1
j_call: TRBJ2-3
cdr3_length: 15

cdr3_nt: TGTGCCATCAGTGAGAACAGGGGTCCTGGGGCCAACGTCCTGACTTTC
cdr3_aa: CAISENRGPGANVLTF
d_call: TRBD1
clone_size: .
v_call: TRBV10-3
j_call: TRBJ2-6
cdr3_length: 16

cdr3_nt: TGTGCCAGTAAGCAGGGGGCCTCGGGATCCTATGGCTACACCTTC
cdr3_aa: CASKQGASGSYGYTF
d_call: TRBD1
clone_size: .
v_call: TRBV19
j_call: TRBJ1-2
cdr3_length: 15

cdr3_nt: TGTGCCAGCAGACAGGGGGCTGGCTACACCTTC
cdr3_aa: CASRQGAGYTF
d_call: TRBD1
clone_size: once
v_call: TRBV6-5
j_call: TRBJ1-2
cdr3_length: 11